In this sample, the clone carrying this T cell receptor (beta chain) turned up once. As yet, its antigen is unknown. The V gene lost 4 bases and the J gene lost 8 bases, with 8 bases spanning the gap. This CDR3 is built from 11 residues. Per the germline V gene, CDR1 is SQVTM and CDR2 is ANQGSEA. RNA transcripts gave rise to amplified TCR beta CDR3 regions. Researchers ran a first-round RT-PCR on the TCR CDR3 using the HTBI primer set. TCRdb reprocessed the multiplex PCR reads via MiXCR and lists one record per CDR3 protein. The sample contains over 700,000 distinct CDR3 sequences, approximately 40% of which appear only once. The data stem from a study of T cells in Graves' hyperthyroidism and ophthalmopathy. The study, taken as a whole, reports: By a 13 V-J model, ophthalmopathy was set apart from stable hyperthyroidism. The model made its ophthalmopathy prediction, and onset followed a median about 5.9 months later.

Graves' hyperthyroidism was deemed stable given no ophthalmopathy progression within 18 months. Hyperthyroidism had been newly diagnosed in patients aged 18 to 65, and its duration was under 2 months. The source of this sequence is a woman aged 35 to 49 with Graves' hyperthyroidism. Sequencing was carried out using blood. The chain combines TRBV29-1 with TRBJ1-4; D ambiguous. The CDR3 nucleotides read TGCAGCGTTGCCCTGGGCGAAAAACTGTTTTTT. Amino acid sequence: CSVALGEKLFF.